These 32 T cell receptor beta chains came from one sample sequenced in a study of T cell repertoires in cytomegalovirus infection. TCRdb reprocessed the reads with MiXCR, giving one entry per CDR3 protein. In the table there are 360,000 or so distinct CDR3 sequences, about 35% of which are singletons. For these receptors, no antigen is known. Sequencing was performed on cultured PBMCs, taken from culture after CMV antigen stimulation. The origin of the receptors is a human donor in good health (CMV status not recorded). Some clones in this sample may be carry-over from other donors' samples.

The chain uses TRBV29-1 and TRBJ2-2, with unresolved D. The CDR3 consists of 12 residues. Germline V lookup: CDR1 SQVTM, CDR2 ANQGSEA. The V and J ends lost 4 bases and 4 bases respectively, with 7 bases between them. This CDR3 is CSVVEGTGELFF. In DNA, the CDR3 is TGCAGCGTTGTGGAAGGCACCGGGGAGCTGTTTTTT.

The chain joins TRBV10-3 to TRBJ2-7; 10 bases match TRBD1. V shed 8 bases, J shed 6 bases, and the junction held 7 bases outside the gene matches. Germline V lookup: CDR1 ENHRY, CDR2 SYGVKD. This CDR3 comprises 13 residues. The CDR3 loop reads CAIDRDRGGEQYF. Here the CDR3 DNA reads TGTGCCATCGACCGGGACAGGGGTGGCGAGCAGTACTTC.

The chain links TRBV6-1 to TRBJ2-7, with 8 positions matching TRBD2. Germline CDR1 MNHNS, CDR2 SASEGT. V lost 1 base to trimming and J lost 2 bases; unmatched junction nucleotides: 4. The CDR3 runs to 15 residues. DNA of the CDR3: TGTGCCAGCAGTGAAGGGCGGGAGGAAGCCTACGAGCAGTACTTC. Encoded protein: CASSEGREEAYEQYF.

V and J are TRBV11-3 and TRBJ2-1; 8 bases match TRBD2. V was clipped by 1 base and J by 10 bases; unmatched bases: 15. Germline V gives CDR1 SGHNT, CDR2 YENEEA. This CDR3 contains 17 residues. The CDR3 sequence is CASSLGLQTGGVGEQFF. The DNA for the CDR3 is TGTGCCAGCAGCTTAGGGCTCCAGACGGGAGGGGTTGGAGAGCAGTTCTTC.

This clonotype has at least ten counts. The rearrangement links TRBV27 to TRBJ2-1; tentatively, D is TRBD2 (5 bases). V lost 3 bases and J lost 10, with 22 bases in between. Germline V gives CDR1 MNHEY, CDR2 SMNVEV (reference sequence). The CDR3 contains 16 residues. CDR3 in DNA: TGTGCCAGCAGTTTGGCTTCCCGGCTAGCATTACTCGAGCAGTTCTTC. It specifies CASSLASRLALLEQFF.

This clonotype appeared a few times. The chain combines TRBV7-8 with TRBJ2-7; D possibly uses TRBD1 or TRBD2 (5 bases each). CDR1 is SGHVS and CDR2 is FQNEAQ in the germline V gene. The V end lost 1 base, the J end lost 7 bases, and 11 bases lay between the germline ends. CDR3 length: 13 amino acids. CDR3 coding DNA: TGTGCCAGCAGCTTAGGAGGGGTGACAGAGCAGTACGTC. Translating gives CASSLGGVTEQYV.

The chain combines TRBV6-5 with TRBJ1-1, with TRBD1 as a possible D gene (5 bases). The V and J ends lost 2 bases and 4 bases respectively, with 14 bases between them. Germline V lookup: CDR1 MNHEY, CDR2 SVGAGI. The CDR3 spans 15 residues. The CDR3, as DNA: TGTGCCAGCAGTTACACCCCGGGTCAGGGCACTGAAGCTTTCTTT. Translated, it gives CASSYTPGQGTEAFF.

There are a few counts of this clonotype. V gene TRBV24-1 combines with J gene TRBJ2-1; D could derive from TRBD1 or TRBD2 (7 bases each). Trimming cost V 7 bases and J 7 bases, with 19 bases left between them. This CDR3 spans 15 amino acids. The germline V gene encodes CDR1 KGHDR and CDR2 SFDVKD. The CDR3 DNA is TGTGCCACCAGCGAGCAGGGGGGGGCACGAAATGAGCAGTTCTTC. Amino acid sequence: CATSEQGGARNEQFF.

This clonotype was counted only a few times. The V and J genes are TRBV6-1 and TRBJ2-7, with 9 bases matching TRBD1. Germline V CDR1 and CDR2: MNHNS, SASEGT. CDR3 length equals 12 residues. Trimming took 11 bases from V and 2 from J; bases not matched to a gene: 4. CDR3 in DNA: TGTGCCGCCGGGACAGGGACCTACGAGCAGTACGTC. Protein product: CAAGTGTYEQYV.

This clonotype was counted many times. The V and J genes are TRBV4-3 and TRBJ1-2; 8 nucleotides agree with TRBD1. Germline values: CDR1 LGHNA, CDR2 YSLEER. This CDR3 contains 16 residues. V lost 4 bases and J lost 4; bases outside the gene matches: 11. The CDR3 reads CASSPRAQGDLYGYTF. The CDR3, as DNA: TGCGCCAGCAGCCCCAGGGCACAGGGGGACCTCTATGGCTACACCTTC.

This clonotype was seen a handful of times. V usage is TRBV12-3 or TRBV12-4 and J usage is TRBJ1-2; D possibly corresponds to TRBD1 (5 bases). This CDR3 region has 13 residues. V lost 5 bases and J lost 8, with 15 bases in between. CDR3 in DNA: TGTGCCAGCAGTGTTCTCGGGGCTAGAGGCTACACCTTC. It is translated as CASSVLGARGYTF.

The CDR3 DNA reads as TGTGCCAGCAGCCCCCCAAATAGCGGGAGCTACGAGCAGTACTTC. The encoded protein is CASSPPNSGSYEQYF. The chain couples TRBV7-2 to TRBJ2-7; 9 bases are shared with TRBD2. This CDR3 has 15 residues. V was clipped by 5 bases and J by 3 bases; unmatched bases: 8. Germline V lookup: CDR1 SGHTA, CDR2 FQGNSA.

This chain uses TRBV2 with TRBJ1-2; D remains ambiguous. V lost 3 bases and J lost 4, with 12 bases in between. The CDR3 covers 14 residues. Looked up from germline, CDR1 is SNHLY and CDR2 is FYNNEI. For the CDR3, the DNA is TGTGCCAGCAGTGAGCTACACTCAACCTATGGCTACACCTTC. Its protein product is CASSELHSTYGYTF.

The table lists this clonotype with a few counts. The V and J genes are TRBV4-1 and TRBJ2-5, with D unclear. Germline loops: CDR1 MGHRA, CDR2 YSYEKL. The CDR3 sequence is 13 residues long. V lost 3 bases to trimming and J lost 0 bases, with 5 bases between them. CDR3 residues: CASSQGYQETQYF. The CDR3 DNA sequence: TGCGCCAGCAGCCAGGGGTACCAAGAGACCCAGTACTTC.

This clonotype was counted only a few times. J is TRBJ2-1 and V is TRBV19, with TRBD2 matching 14 bases. V dropped 10 bases and J dropped 9; count of bases not matched to a gene: 11. The CDR3 length is 15 residues. Germline V gene lookup returns CDR1 LNHDA and CDR2 SQIVND (reference sequence). The CDR3 reads CATSRLAGGPIEQFF. CDR3 DNA: TGTGCCACCTCCAGACTAGCGGGAGGGCCGATTGAGCAGTTCTTC.

This chain uses TRBV12-3 or TRBV12-4 with TRBJ1-6; D is perhaps TRBD1 (5 bases). This CDR3 has 16 amino acids. V was shortened by 8 bases and J by 0 bases, with 14 bases between the two germline ends. Here the CDR3 DNA reads TGTGCCAGCGGACCGGCAGGGAGCTCCTATAATTCACCCCTCCACTTT. Translating gives CASGPAGSSYNSPLHF.

The chain carries TRBV7-2 and TRBJ2-5; possible D gene TRBD2, 5 bases. Germline V gives CDR1 SGHTA, CDR2 FQGNSA. The CDR3 spans 15 residues. V shed 2 bases and J shed 1 base, with 11 bases lying between them. In nucleotides, the CDR3 is TGTGCCAGCAGCTTACGATGGCGGGCCCAAGAGACCCAGTACTTC. Protein: CASSLRWRAQETQYF.

The sample holds a few counts of this clonotype. V gene TRBV2 combines with J gene TRBJ1-2; weak D call: TRBD1 (5 bases). The germline gives CDR1 SNHLY, CDR2 FYNNEI. The ends were cut back, 4 bases at V and 6 bases at J, with 9 bases in the middle. The CDR3 loop spans 12 amino acids. The DNA of the CDR3 is TGTGCCAGCAGTGTCAGGGAGCATGGCTACACCTTC. This encodes CASSVREHGYTF.

This clonotype was counted many times. The V call is TRBV4-2, the J call TRBJ2-7; 9 nucleotides agree with TRBD2. This CDR3 has 15 residues. Losses at the gene ends were 0 bases for V and 0 bases for J; bases not matched to a gene: 0. Germline V lookup: CDR1 LGHNA, CDR2 YNFKEQ. The CDR3 is CASSQDSGSSYEQYF. The CDR3 DNA follows: TGTGCCAGCAGCCAAGATAGCGGGAGCTCCTACGAGCAGTACTTC.

The V call is TRBV24-1, the J call TRBJ1-2; no clear D gene. The V end was cut by 5 bases, the J end by 8 bases, with 11 bases between. This CDR3 spans 12 amino acids. Germline V gene data show CDR1 as KGHDR and CDR2 as SFDVKD. CDR3 coding DNA: TGTGCCACCAGTGCACCGGCCGTCGGCTACACCTTC. Protein product: CATSAPAVGYTF.

The rearrangement joins TRBV29-1 to TRBJ2-3; no reliable D call. This CDR3 spans 15 amino acids. V was shortened by 4 bases and J by 2 bases, with 16 bases between the two germline ends. The germline CDR1 and CDR2 sequences are SQVTM and ANQGSEA. The CDR3 protein is CSVGGRMRPTDTQYF. The CDR3 region has the DNA TGCAGCGTTGGGGGAAGGATGCGCCCCACAGATACGCAGTATTTT.

The chain employs TRBV6-2 or TRBV6-3 and TRBJ2-2, with TRBD1 matching over 10 bases. The CDR3 runs to 15 residues. Germline V gene data show CDR1 as MNHEY and CDR2 as SVGEGT. V shed 6 bases, J shed 4 bases, and the junction held 5 bases outside the gene matches. The DNA of the CDR3 is TGTGCCAGCAGCACCGGGACAGGGGCCACCGGGGAGCTGTTTTTT. Translating it yields CASSTGTGATGELFF.

V and J are TRBV20-1 and TRBJ2-5; a possible D gene is TRBD2 (6 bases). V was shortened by 0 bases and J by 4 bases, with 18 bases between the two germline ends. Germline V gives CDR1 DFQATT, CDR2 SNEGSKA (reference sequence). There are 16 residues in the CDR3. DNA of the CDR3: TGCAGTGCTAGAGATTTCCGCGGGAATTCGGGAGAGACCCAGTACTTC. Translating it yields CSARDFRGNSGETQYF.

This chain connects TRBV27 to TRBJ1-1, with no clear D. Trimming stripped 2 bases from V and 0 bases from J, with 13 bases between. CDR3 size: 16 residues. Germline CDR1 and CDR2: MNHEY and SMNVEV (reference sequence). The CDR3 protein is CASSLVVPYMNTEAFF. In DNA, the CDR3 is TGTGCCAGCAGTTTAGTGGTTCCCTATATGAACACTGAAGCTTTCTTT.

Ten or more counts support this clonotype. The chain has TRBV7-8 and TRBJ1-4, with a tentative D call TRBD1 (6 bases). The germline V and J ends were trimmed by 5 bases and 8 bases, with 21 bases remaining between them. CDR3 length: 16 residues. Germline V gene sequence: CDR1 SGHVS, CDR2 FQNEAQ. CDR3 nucleotide sequence: TGTGCCAGCAGCAAGACAGACAGGCCCGTTCTCGAAAAACTGTTTTTT. This encodes CASSKTDRPVLEKLFF.

This clonotype was observed at least ten times. The genes are TRBV2 and TRBJ1-1; possibly TRBD1 for D (5 bases). Per germline, CDR1 SNHLY and CDR2 FYNNEI. Trimming removed 6 bases from V and 1 base from J, with 12 bases in between. This CDR3 contains 14 residues. In DNA form, the CDR3 reads TGTGCCAGCAGAGCCAGGGTTGGGAACACTGAAGCTTTCTTT. This encodes CASRARVGNTEAFF.

This clonotype was observed a handful of times. The V call is TRBV4-3, the J call TRBJ2-7; 8 bases line up with TRBD2. The CDR3 has 14 amino acids. V gave up 4 bases and J gave up 0 bases; unmatched junction bases: 2. CDR1 and CDR2 from the germline V gene are LGHNA and YSLEER. In nucleotides, the CDR3 is TGCGCCAGCAGCCCCGGGACTAGCTCCTACGAGCAGTACTTC. Translating it yields CASSPGTSSYEQYF.

The rearrangement uses TRBV6-1 and TRBJ2-7, with D possibly TRBD2 on 6 matching bases. Germline V lookup: CDR1 MNHNS, CDR2 SASEGT. The ends were cut back, 6 bases at V and 5 bases at J, with 23 bases in the middle. The CDR3 is 16 residues long. The CDR3 sequence is CASRPTTLGSPHEQYV. The CDR3 coding sequence is TGTGCCAGCAGACCTACTACGCTCGGGAGTCCCCACGAGCAGTACGTC.

This clonotype has just a few counts. The chain combines TRBV28 with TRBJ2-1; D is perhaps TRBD2 (5 bases). The CDR3 spans 12 residues. The germline V gene has CDR1 MDHEN and CDR2 SYDVKM. Trimming removed 7 bases from V and 4 bases from J, with 8 bases in between. CDR3 amino acids: CASKERYNEQFF. DNA of the CDR3: TGTGCCAGCAAAGAGCGGTACAATGAGCAGTTCTTC.

This chain's CDR3 is CSVVLVTTDTQYF. In DNA form, the CDR3 reads TGCAGCGTTGTTCTGGTCACCACAGATACGCAGTATTTT. V and J are TRBV29-1 and TRBJ2-3; D gene unclear. The V end was cut by 4 bases, the J end by 2 bases, with 10 bases between. The CDR3 length is 13 residues. Germline V gene data show CDR1 as SQVTM and CDR2 as ANQGSEA.

The sample holds a few counts of this clonotype. The chain employs TRBV11-3 and TRBJ1-5; the D is unclear. There are 14 residues in the CDR3. Germline CDR1 reads SGHNT; CDR2 reads YENEEA. Trimming left V 8 bases short and J 9 bases short, with 20 bases between. CDR3 protein: CASSDRGRKWPQHF. DNA of the CDR3: TGTGCCAGCTCCGACCGGGGTCGAAAGTGGCCCCAGCATTTT.

CDR3 in amino acids: CASRMTAQNTEAFF. CDR3 coding DNA: TGTGCCAGCAGGATGACAGCTCAGAACACTGAAGCTTTCTTT. The rearrangement links TRBV6-6 to TRBJ1-1; maybe TRBD1 (5 bases). This CDR3 region has 14 residues. The germline V and J ends were trimmed by 6 bases and 1 base, with 12 bases remaining between them. Germline-derived CDR1 and CDR2 are MNHNY and SVGAGI (reference sequence).